This TCR beta chain was captured by sequencing in a study of T-cell reconstitution after alpha-beta-depleted transplantation in children. This clonotype showed up many times. Unique molecular identifiers were incorporated into the prepared TCRbeta library. One entry per CDR3 protein, called by TCRdb with MiXCR from the PCR reads. The table records approximately 980,000 distinct CDR3 sequences, about 31% of them present only once. Trimming took off 0 bases at V and 0 bases at J, with 3 bases between the two ends. The CDR3 is 13 residues long. The TCR sequence derives from a boy in the first two years of life who had a stem cell transplant for SCID, so the T cells may come from the graft donor. Specimen: PBMCs, mostly from graft donor cells, collected 360 days after TCRalphabeta/CD19-depleted stem cell transplant. The V gene is TRBV12-3 or TRBV12-4, the J gene TRBJ2-7; D not resolved. The CDR3 loop is CASSLALSYEQYF. In DNA, the CDR3 is TGTGCCAGCAGTTTAGCGCTCTCCTACGAGCAGTACTTC.